A selection of T cell receptor beta chains follows, all from one sample in a study of shared clonotypes between healthy human individuals. The method was immunoSEQ multiplex PCR; TCRdb's version includes in-frame clones alone and lacks a portion of them. The profile shows fewer than 850,000 clones, approximately 75% of them singletons. What was sequenced was memory CD4+ T cells sorted from blood. All receptors come from a woman aged 25 to 45 in good health. Both conserved end residues are part of each CDR3. The D gene is left open where the match is weak. The size of a clone is reported for some rows only, either as once, few or many, or as a class for expanded clones.

j_call: TRBJ1-6
cdr3_length: 11
clone_size: NA
d_call: NA
v_call: TRBV30
cdr3_nt: TGTGCCTGGAGTGGTAATTCACCCCTCCACTTT
cdr3_aa: CAWSGNSPLHF

j_call: TRBJ1-1
cdr3_length: 17
clone_size: NA
d_call: TRBD1
v_call: TRBV5-1
cdr3_nt: TGCGCCAGCAGCTTAAAAGGGGGGACAGGAGTGAACACTGAAGCTTTCTTT
cdr3_aa: CASSLKGGTGVNTEAFF

j_call: TRBJ1-1
cdr3_length: 15
clone_size: NA
d_call: TRBD1
v_call: TRBV28
cdr3_nt: TGTGCCAGCAGCCCTAGGGGACAGGTGAACACTGAAGCTTTCTTT
cdr3_aa: CASSPRGQVNTEAFF

j_call: TRBJ2-4
cdr3_length: 16
clone_size: few
d_call: NA
v_call: TRBV7-8
cdr3_nt: TGTGCCAGCAGCTTGGCAACCGGGGGTAGGACGGACATTCAGTACTTC
cdr3_aa: CASSLATGGRTDIQYF

j_call: TRBJ1-5
cdr3_length: 13
clone_size: NA
d_call: NA
v_call: TRBV28
cdr3_nt: TGTGCCAGCCGAGGTAATTCCGATCAGCCCCAGCATTTT
cdr3_aa: CASRGNSDQPQHF

j_call: TRBJ2-7
cdr3_length: 11
clone_size: NA
d_call: NA
v_call: TRBV20-1
cdr3_nt: TGCAGTGTTTTGTTAGCTTACGAGCAGTACTTC
cdr3_aa: CSVLLAYEQYF

j_call: TRBJ2-1
cdr3_length: 17
clone_size: NA
d_call: TRBD2
v_call: TRBV13
cdr3_nt: TGTGCCAGCAGCTCGTGGACTAGCGGGAGCTCCTACAATGAGCAGTTCTTC
cdr3_aa: CASSSWTSGSSYNEQFF

j_call: TRBJ1-4
cdr3_length: 15
clone_size: NA
d_call: NA
v_call: TRBV27
cdr3_nt: TGTGCCAGCAGTTCATTGGGCAGTGGGGAGGAAAAACTGTTTTTT
cdr3_aa: CASSSLGSGEEKLFF

j_call: TRBJ2-7
cdr3_length: 11
clone_size: NA
d_call: NA
v_call: TRBV30
cdr3_nt: TGTGCCTGGGCCACGGCCTACGAGCAGTACTTC
cdr3_aa: CAWATAYEQYF

j_call: TRBJ2-3
cdr3_length: 15
clone_size: many
d_call: NA
v_call: TRBV27
cdr3_nt: TGTGCCAGCAGTTTCCTAGTGGCGGGGTCAGATACGCAGTATTTT
cdr3_aa: CASSFLVAGSDTQYF

j_call: TRBJ1-5
cdr3_length: 16
clone_size: few
d_call: TRBD1
v_call: TRBV25-1
cdr3_nt: TGTGCCAGCAGTGAGACAGGGGGTCCCAGCAATCAGCCCCAGCATTTT
cdr3_aa: CASSETGGPSNQPQHF

j_call: TRBJ1-3
cdr3_length: 15
clone_size: NA
d_call: NA
v_call: TRBV6-6
cdr3_nt: TGTGCCAGCAGTTACCGTAGTTGGAGGAGAAACACCATATATTTT
cdr3_aa: CASSYRSWRRNTIYF

j_call: TRBJ1-1
cdr3_length: 14
clone_size: NA
d_call: NA
v_call: TRBV29-1
cdr3_nt: TGCAGCGCTGAAGGGAGGGGGGGCGGCTACGGAGCTTTCTTT
cdr3_aa: CSAEGRGGGYGAFF

j_call: TRBJ2-2
cdr3_length: 15
clone_size: few
d_call: NA
v_call: TRBV19
cdr3_nt: TGTGCCAGTAGTATAGGCGGTAGCAACACCGGGGAGCTGTTTTTT
cdr3_aa: CASSIGGSNTGELFF

j_call: TRBJ2-1
cdr3_length: 16
clone_size: NA
d_call: NA
v_call: TRBV5-1
cdr3_nt: TGCGCCAGCAGCTTGGATCCGTCCAGCTCCTACAATGAGCAGTTCTTC
cdr3_aa: CASSLDPSSSYNEQFF

j_call: TRBJ2-5
cdr3_length: 11
clone_size: NA
d_call: NA
v_call: TRBV29-1
cdr3_nt: TGCAGCGTTGAGGTTACCGCGGAGCAGTACTTC
cdr3_aa: CSVEVTAEQYF

j_call: TRBJ1-3
cdr3_length: 12
clone_size: NA
d_call: NA
v_call: TRBV6-5
cdr3_nt: TGTGCCAGAGACGGCAGAGGAAACACCATATATTTT
cdr3_aa: CARDGRGNTIYF

j_call: TRBJ1-2
cdr3_length: 15
clone_size: NA
d_call: NA
v_call: TRBV28
cdr3_nt: TGTGCCAGCACCCTGGGGGGGAGGGTGAGGTATGGCTACACCTTC
cdr3_aa: CASTLGGRVRYGYTF

j_call: TRBJ1-3
cdr3_length: 13
clone_size: NA
d_call: TRBD1
v_call: TRBV6-5
cdr3_nt: TGTGCCAGCAGGACAGGGTCTGGAAACACCATATATTTT
cdr3_aa: CASRTGSGNTIYF

j_call: TRBJ2-7
cdr3_length: 13
clone_size: NA
d_call: NA
v_call: TRBV7-3
cdr3_nt: TGTGCCAGCAGTTTCACCGGGGCCCACGAGCAGTACTTC
cdr3_aa: CASSFTGAHEQYF

j_call: TRBJ2-2
cdr3_length: 13
clone_size: NA
d_call: NA
v_call: TRBV9
cdr3_nt: TGTGCCAGCAGCGTATGGTCGGCCGGGGAGCTGTTTTTT
cdr3_aa: CASSVWSAGELFF

j_call: TRBJ2-7
cdr3_length: 16
clone_size: NA
d_call: NA
v_call: TRBV28
cdr3_nt: TGTGCCAGCAGTGGAAACCTACTAGAATACTCCTACGAGCAGTACTTC
cdr3_aa: CASSGNLLEYSYEQYF

j_call: TRBJ2-7
cdr3_length: 13
clone_size: NA
d_call: TRBD2
v_call: TRBV10-2
cdr3_nt: TGCGCCACCATTGGGGACTACTCCTACGAGCAGTACTTC
cdr3_aa: CATIGDYSYEQYF

j_call: TRBJ2-7
cdr3_length: 15
clone_size: NA
d_call: NA
v_call: TRBV5-1
cdr3_nt: TGCGCCAGCAGCTTGTCGGGTCAGAGGGCCTACGAGCAGTACTTC
cdr3_aa: CASSLSGQRAYEQYF

j_call: TRBJ2-3
cdr3_length: 19
clone_size: NA
d_call: TRBD1
v_call: TRBV28
cdr3_nt: TGTGCCAGCAGTCACGGGACAGGGTATCTTTTAGGGAGCACAGATACGCAGTATTTT
cdr3_aa: CASSHGTGYLLGSTDTQYF

j_call: TRBJ2-4
cdr3_length: 11
clone_size: NA
d_call: NA
v_call: TRBV30
cdr3_nt: TGTGCCTGGAGCGGCAAAAACATTCAGTACTTC
cdr3_aa: CAWSGKNIQYF

j_call: TRBJ1-1
cdr3_length: 14
clone_size: NA
d_call: NA
v_call: TRBV28
cdr3_nt: TGTGCCAGCGGGGAGGTTCGTTACGGCACTGAAGCTTTCTTT
cdr3_aa: CASGEVRYGTEAFF

j_call: TRBJ1-3
cdr3_length: 14
clone_size: few
d_call: NA
v_call: TRBV5-1
cdr3_nt: TGCGCCAGCAGCGAAGGGACCGCTGGAAACACCATATATTTT
cdr3_aa: CASSEGTAGNTIYF

j_call: TRBJ2-3
cdr3_length: 15
clone_size: NA
d_call: TRBD2
v_call: TRBV29-1
cdr3_nt: TGCAGCTCTCGGACTAGCGATGCTAGCACAGATACGCAGTATTTT
cdr3_aa: CSSRTSDASTDTQYF

j_call: TRBJ2-2
cdr3_length: 11
clone_size: NA
d_call: NA
v_call: TRBV27
cdr3_nt: TGTGCCAGCAAGAGCACCGGGGAGCTGTTTTTT
cdr3_aa: CASKSTGELFF

j_call: TRBJ2-3
cdr3_length: 17
clone_size: once
d_call: NA
v_call: TRBV4-1
cdr3_nt: TGCGCCAGCAGCCAATGGGTGACGGACACTAGCACAGATACGCAGTATTTT
cdr3_aa: CASSQWVTDTSTDTQYF

j_call: TRBJ2-7
cdr3_length: 15
clone_size: NA
d_call: TRBD1
v_call: TRBV5-1
cdr3_nt: TGCGCCAGCAGCCCCCTAAGGGACAGGGCCGGCGAGCAGTACTTC
cdr3_aa: CASSPLRDRAGEQYF

j_call: TRBJ2-7
cdr3_length: 16
clone_size: once
d_call: NA
v_call: TRBV12-1
cdr3_nt: TGTGCCAGCAGCTTTGTAGAGGTGTGGCAGTCGTACGAGCAGTACTTC
cdr3_aa: CASSFVEVWQSYEQYF

j_call: TRBJ2-1
cdr3_length: 15
clone_size: NA
d_call: TRBD2
v_call: TRBV11-2
cdr3_nt: TGTGCCAGCAGCTTAGAATGGTGGGAGGGCCATAGTCGGTTCTTC
cdr3_aa: CASSLEWWEGHSRFF

j_call: TRBJ2-3
cdr3_length: 15
clone_size: few
d_call: TRBD2
v_call: TRBV2
cdr3_nt: TGTGCCAGCAGCTTAACTAGCGGATTGGGGCATACGCAGTATTTT
cdr3_aa: CASSLTSGLGHTQYF